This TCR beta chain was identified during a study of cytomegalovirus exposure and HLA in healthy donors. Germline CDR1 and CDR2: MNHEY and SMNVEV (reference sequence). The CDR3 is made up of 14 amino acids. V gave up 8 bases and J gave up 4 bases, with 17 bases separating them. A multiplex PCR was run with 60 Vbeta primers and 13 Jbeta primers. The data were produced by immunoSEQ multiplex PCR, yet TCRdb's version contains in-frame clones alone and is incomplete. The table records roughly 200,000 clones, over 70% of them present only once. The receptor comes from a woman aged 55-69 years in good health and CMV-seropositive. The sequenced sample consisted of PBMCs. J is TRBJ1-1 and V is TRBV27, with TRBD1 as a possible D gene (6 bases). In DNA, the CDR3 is TGTGCCAGCGGTCAGCAGGGGATTAGCACTGAAGCTTTCTTT. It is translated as CASGQQGISTEAFF.